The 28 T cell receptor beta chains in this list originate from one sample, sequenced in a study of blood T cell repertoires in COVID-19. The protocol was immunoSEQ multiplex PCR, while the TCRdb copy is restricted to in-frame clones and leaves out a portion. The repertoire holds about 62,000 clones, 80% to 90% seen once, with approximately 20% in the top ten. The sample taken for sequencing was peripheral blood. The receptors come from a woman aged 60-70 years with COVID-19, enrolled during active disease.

CDR3 sequence: CASTNGGNTIYF. In DNA, the CDR3 is TGTGCCAGCACGAACGGAGGGAACACCATATATTTT. This chain joins TRBV9 and TRBJ1-3; no clear D gene. Germline CDR1 SGDLS, CDR2 YYNGEE. This CDR3 has 12 amino acids. V was trimmed by 6 bases and J by 7 bases, leaving 11 bases between them.

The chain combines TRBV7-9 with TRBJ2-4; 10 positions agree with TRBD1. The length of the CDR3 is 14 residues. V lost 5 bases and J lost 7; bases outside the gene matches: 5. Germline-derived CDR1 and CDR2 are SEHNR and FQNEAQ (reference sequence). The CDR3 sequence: CASSVQGQGNIQYF. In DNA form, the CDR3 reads TGTGCCAGCAGCGTACAGGGACAGGGGAACATTCAGTACTTC.

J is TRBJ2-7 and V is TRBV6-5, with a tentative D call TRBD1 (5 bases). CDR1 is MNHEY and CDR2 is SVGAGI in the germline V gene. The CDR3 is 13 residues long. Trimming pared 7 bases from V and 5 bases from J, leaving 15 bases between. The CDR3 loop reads CASTLSDSHEQYF. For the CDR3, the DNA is TGTGCCAGCACACTATCAGACAGCCACGAGCAGTACTTC.

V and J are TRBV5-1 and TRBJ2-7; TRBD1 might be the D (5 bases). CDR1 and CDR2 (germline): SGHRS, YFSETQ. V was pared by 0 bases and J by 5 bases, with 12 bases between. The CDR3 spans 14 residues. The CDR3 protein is CASSLGGASNEQYF. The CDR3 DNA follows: TGCGCCAGCAGCTTGGGTGGGGCGAGCAACGAGCAGTACTTC.

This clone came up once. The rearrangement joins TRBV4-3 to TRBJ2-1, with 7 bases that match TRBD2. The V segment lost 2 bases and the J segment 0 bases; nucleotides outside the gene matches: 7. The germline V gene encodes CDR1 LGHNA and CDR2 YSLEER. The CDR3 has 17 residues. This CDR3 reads CASSQLLAFSSYNEQFF. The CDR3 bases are TGCGCCAGCAGCCAACTACTAGCGTTTAGCTCCTACAATGAGCAGTTCTTC.

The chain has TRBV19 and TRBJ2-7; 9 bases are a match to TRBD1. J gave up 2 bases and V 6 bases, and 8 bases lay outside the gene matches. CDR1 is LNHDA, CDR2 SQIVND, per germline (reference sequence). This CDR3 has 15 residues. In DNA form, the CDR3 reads TGTGCCAGTAGGGAGACCGGGACAGGGACCTACGAGCAGTACTTC. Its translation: CASRETGTGTYEQYF.

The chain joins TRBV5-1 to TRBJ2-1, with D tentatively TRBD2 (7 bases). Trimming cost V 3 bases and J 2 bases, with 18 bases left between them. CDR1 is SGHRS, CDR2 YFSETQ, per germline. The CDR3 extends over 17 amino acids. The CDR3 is CASSYLGGRAAYNEQFF. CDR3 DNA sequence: TGCGCCAGCAGCTATCTAGGGGGGAGGGCCGCCTACAATGAGCAGTTCTTC.

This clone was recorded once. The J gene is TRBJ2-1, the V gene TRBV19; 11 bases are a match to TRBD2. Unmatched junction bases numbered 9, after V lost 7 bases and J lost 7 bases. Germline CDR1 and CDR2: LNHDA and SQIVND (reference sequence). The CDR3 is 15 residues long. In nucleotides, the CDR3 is TGTGCCAGTACCGGGACTAGCGGCCTTCGGAATGAGCAGTTCTTC. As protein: CASTGTSGLRNEQFF.

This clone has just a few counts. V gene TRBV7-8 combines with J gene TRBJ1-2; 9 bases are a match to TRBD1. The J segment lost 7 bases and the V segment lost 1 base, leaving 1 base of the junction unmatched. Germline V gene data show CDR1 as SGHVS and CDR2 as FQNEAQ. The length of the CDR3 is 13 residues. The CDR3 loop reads CASSLGTGAGYTF. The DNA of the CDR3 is TGTGCCAGCAGCTTAGGGACAGGGGCTGGCTACACCTTC.

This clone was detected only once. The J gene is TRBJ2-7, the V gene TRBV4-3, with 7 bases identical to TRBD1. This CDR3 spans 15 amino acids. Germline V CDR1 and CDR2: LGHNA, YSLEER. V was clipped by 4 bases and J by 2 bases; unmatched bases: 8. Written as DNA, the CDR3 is TGCGCCAGCAGCCGGGGCGGACAGGCTACCTACGAGCAGTACTTC. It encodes CASSRGGQATYEQYF.

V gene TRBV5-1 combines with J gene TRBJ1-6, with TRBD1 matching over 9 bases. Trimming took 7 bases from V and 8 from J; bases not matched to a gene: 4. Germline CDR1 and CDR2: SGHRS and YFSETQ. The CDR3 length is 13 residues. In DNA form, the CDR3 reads TGCGCCAGCCGGGGACAGGGAGATTCACCCCTCCACTTT. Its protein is CASRGQGDSPLHF. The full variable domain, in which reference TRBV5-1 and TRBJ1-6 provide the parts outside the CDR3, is KAGVTQTPRYLIKTRGQQVTLSCSPISGHRSVSWYQQTPGQGLQFLFEYFSETQRNKGNFPGRFSGRQFSNSRSEMNVSTLELGDSALYLCASRGQGDSPLHFGNGTRLTVT.

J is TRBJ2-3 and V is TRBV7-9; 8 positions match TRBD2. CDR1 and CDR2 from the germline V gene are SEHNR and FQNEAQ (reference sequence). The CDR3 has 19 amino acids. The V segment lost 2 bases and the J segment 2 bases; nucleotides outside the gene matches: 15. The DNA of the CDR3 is TGTGCCAGCAGCTTACCCCCACTTAGGGGACTAGAGTCCACAGATACGCAGTATTTT. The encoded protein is CASSLPPLRGLESTDTQYF.

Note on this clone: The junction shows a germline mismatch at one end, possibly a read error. CDR3 in DNA: TGCGCCAGCATCCAAGAATCGGTCGGTGGCTACACCTTC. The encoded protein is CASIQESVGGYTF. V gene TRBV4-3 combines with J gene TRBJ1-2; D not resolved. Germline V gene data show CDR1 as LGHNA and CDR2 as YSLEER. This CDR3 has 13 residues.

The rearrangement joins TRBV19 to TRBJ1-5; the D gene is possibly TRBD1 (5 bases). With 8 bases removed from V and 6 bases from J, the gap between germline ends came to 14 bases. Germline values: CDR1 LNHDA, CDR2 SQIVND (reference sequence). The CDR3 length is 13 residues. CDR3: CASADQGGQPQHF. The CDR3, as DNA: TGTGCCAGTGCAGACCAGGGCGGTCAGCCCCAGCATTTT.

CDR3 bases: TGTGCCACCAGTGAACCGCGGACTAGCGGGCAAGAGACCCAGTACTTC. Encoded protein: CATSEPRTSGQETQYF. The chain combines TRBV24-1 with TRBJ2-5, with 11 bases that match TRBD2. The ends lost 4 bases at V and 2 bases at J; junction bases unmatched: 5. From germline, CDR1 is KGHDR and CDR2 SFDVKD. The CDR3 spans 16 residues.

CDR3 region: CATSPAGGNQPQHF. The CDR3 nucleotides read TGTGCCACCAGTCCGGCGGGGGGGAATCAGCCCCAGCATTTT. This rearrangement joins TRBV24-1 to TRBJ1-5; D may be TRBD1 (5 bases). V was trimmed by 6 bases and J by 4 bases, leaving 12 bases between them. CDR1 KGHDR and CDR2 SFDVKD come from the germline V gene. CDR3 size: 14 residues.

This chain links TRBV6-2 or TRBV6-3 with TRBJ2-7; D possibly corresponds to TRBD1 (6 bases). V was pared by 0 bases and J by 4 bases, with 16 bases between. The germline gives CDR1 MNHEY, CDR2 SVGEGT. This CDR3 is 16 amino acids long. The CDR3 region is CASSYSRQDLGYEQYF. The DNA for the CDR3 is TGTGCCAGCAGTTACTCGAGACAGGACCTCGGGTACGAGCAGTACTTC.

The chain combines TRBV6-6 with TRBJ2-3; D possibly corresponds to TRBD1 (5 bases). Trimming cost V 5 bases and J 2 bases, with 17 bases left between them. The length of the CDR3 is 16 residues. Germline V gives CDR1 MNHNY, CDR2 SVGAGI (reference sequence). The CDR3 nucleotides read TGTGCCAGCAGTCGACAGTTCAGGAAGCCCACAGATACGCAGTATTTT. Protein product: CASSRQFRKPTDTQYF.

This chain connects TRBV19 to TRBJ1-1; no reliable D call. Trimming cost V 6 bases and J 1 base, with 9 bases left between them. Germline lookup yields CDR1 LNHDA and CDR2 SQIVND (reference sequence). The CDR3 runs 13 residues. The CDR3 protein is CASRGRGNTEAFF. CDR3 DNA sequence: TGTGCCAGTAGGGGCCGGGGGAACACTGAAGCTTTCTTT.

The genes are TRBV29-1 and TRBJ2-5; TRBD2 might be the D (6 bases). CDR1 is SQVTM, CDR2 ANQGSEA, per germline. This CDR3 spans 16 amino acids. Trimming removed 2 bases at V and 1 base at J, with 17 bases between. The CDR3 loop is CSVERRDLILQETQYF. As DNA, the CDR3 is TGCAGCGTTGAAAGGAGGGACTTGATCCTCCAAGAGACCCAGTACTTC.

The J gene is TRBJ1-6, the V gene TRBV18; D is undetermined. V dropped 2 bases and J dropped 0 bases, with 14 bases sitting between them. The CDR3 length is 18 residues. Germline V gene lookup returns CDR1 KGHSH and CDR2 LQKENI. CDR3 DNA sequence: TGTGCCAGCTCACCAATACAGCCCACGAGCTCCTATAATTCACCCCTCCACTTT. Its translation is CASSPIQPTSSYNSPLHF.

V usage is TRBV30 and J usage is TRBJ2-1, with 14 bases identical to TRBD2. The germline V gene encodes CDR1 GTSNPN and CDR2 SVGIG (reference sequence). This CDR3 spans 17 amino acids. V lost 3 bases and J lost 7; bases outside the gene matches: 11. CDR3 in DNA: TGTGCCTGGAGGACTAGCGGGAGGGGGCGGGGATATAATGAGCAGTTCTTC. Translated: CAWRTSGRGRGYNEQFF. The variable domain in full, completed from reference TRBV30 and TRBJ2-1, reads SQTIHQWPATLVQPVGSPLSLECTVEGTSNPNLYWYRQAAGRGLQLLFYSVGIGQISSEVPQNLSASRPQDRQFILSSKKLLLSDSGFYLCAWRTSGRGRGYNEQFFGPGTRLTVL.

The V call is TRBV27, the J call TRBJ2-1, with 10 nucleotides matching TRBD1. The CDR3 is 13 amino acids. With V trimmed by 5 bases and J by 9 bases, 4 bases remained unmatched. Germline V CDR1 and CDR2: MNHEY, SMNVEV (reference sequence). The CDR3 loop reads CASSPTGGTEQFF. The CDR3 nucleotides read TGTGCCAGCAGTCCGACAGGGGGCACTGAGCAGTTCTTC.

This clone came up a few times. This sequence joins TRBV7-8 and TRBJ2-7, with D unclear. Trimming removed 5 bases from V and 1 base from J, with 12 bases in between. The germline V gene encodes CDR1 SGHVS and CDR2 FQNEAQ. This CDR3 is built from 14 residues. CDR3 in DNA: TGTGCCAGCAGCCCAGTCGGGTTTTCCTACGAGCAGTACTTC. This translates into CASSPVGFSYEQYF.

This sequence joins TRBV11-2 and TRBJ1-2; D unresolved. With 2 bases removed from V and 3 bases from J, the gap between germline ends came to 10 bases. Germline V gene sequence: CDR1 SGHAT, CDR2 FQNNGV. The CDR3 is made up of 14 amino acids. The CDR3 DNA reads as TGTGCCAGCAGCTTACTGGGAGGGCACTATGGCTACACCTTC. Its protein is CASSLLGGHYGYTF.

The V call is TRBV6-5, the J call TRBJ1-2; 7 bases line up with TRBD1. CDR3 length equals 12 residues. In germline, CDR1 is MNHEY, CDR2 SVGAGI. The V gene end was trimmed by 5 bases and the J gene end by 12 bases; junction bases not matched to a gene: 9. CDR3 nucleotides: TGTGCCAGCAGTACCCAGACAGGGACCGACACCTTC. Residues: CASSTQTGTDTF.

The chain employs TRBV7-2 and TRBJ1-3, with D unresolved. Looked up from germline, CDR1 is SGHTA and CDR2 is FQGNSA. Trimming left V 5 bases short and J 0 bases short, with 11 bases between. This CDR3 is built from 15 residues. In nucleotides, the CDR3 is TGTGCCAGCAGCCAAGCCGGGTTCTCTGGAAACACCATATATTTT. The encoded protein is CASSQAGFSGNTIYF.

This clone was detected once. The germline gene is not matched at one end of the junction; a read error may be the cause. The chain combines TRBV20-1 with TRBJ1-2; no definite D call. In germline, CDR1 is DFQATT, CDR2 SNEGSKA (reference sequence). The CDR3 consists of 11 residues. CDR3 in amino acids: CSARGHYGYTF. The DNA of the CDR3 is TGCAGTGCCAGAGGGCACTATGGCTACACCTTC.